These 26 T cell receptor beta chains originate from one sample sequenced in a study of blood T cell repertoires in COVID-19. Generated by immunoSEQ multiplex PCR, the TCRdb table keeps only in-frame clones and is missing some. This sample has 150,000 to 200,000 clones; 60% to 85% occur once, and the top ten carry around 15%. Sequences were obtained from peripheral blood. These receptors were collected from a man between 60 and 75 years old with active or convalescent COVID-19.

CDR3 residues: CASSNQGDNSPLHF. The CDR3, as DNA: TGTGCCAGTAGTAACCAGGGGGATAATTCACCCCTCCACTTT. The chain employs TRBV19 and TRBJ1-6, with 7 bases identical to TRBD1. The CDR3 consists of 14 residues. Germline lookup yields CDR1 LNHDA and CDR2 SQIVND (reference sequence). The J segment lost 5 bases and the V segment lost 4 bases, leaving 2 bases of the junction unmatched.

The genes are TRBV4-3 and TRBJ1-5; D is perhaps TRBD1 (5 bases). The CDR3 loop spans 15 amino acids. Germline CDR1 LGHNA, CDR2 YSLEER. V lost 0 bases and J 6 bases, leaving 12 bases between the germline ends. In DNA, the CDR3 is TGCGCCAGCAGCCAAGATCTCCAGGGCAGTCAGCCCCAGCATTTT. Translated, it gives CASSQDLQGSQPQHF.

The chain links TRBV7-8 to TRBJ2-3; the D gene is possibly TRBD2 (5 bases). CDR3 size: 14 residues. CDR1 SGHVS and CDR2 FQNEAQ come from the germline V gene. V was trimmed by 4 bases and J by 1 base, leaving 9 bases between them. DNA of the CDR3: TGTGCCAGCAGCTATCTGCGGGGCACAGATACGCAGTATTTT. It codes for CASSYLRGTDTQYF.

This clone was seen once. In DNA, the CDR3 is TGTGCCAGCAGCTTATTGATTACTAGATTCGGCAATGAGCAGTTCTTC. Amino acids: CASSLLITRFGNEQFF. V and J are TRBV11-1 and TRBJ2-1; TRBD2 might be the D (5 bases). Trimming took off 2 bases at V and 6 bases at J, with 17 bases between the two ends. CDR3 length: 16 amino acids. CDR1 is SGHAT and CDR2 is FQDESV in the germline V gene (reference sequence).

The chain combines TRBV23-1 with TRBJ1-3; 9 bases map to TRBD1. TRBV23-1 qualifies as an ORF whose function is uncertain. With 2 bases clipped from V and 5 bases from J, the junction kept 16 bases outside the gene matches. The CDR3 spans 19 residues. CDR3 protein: CASSQKSAGTGNRRNTIYF. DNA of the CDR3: TGCGCCAGCAGTCAAAAGAGCGCCGGGACAGGGAATAGGAGAAACACCATATATTTT.

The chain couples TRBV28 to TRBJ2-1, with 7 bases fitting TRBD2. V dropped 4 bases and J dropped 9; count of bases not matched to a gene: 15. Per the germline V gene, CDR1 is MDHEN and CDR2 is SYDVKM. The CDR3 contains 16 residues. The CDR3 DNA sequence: TGTGCCAGCAGTTCCCATCGGGAGGCCCGTTTCCTTGAGCAGTTCTTC. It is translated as CASSSHREARFLEQFF. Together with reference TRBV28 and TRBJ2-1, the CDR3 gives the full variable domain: DVKVTQSSRYLVKRTGEKVFLECVQDMDHENMFWYRQDPGLGLRLIYFSYDVKMKEKGDIPEGYSVSREKKERFSLILESASTNQTSMYLCASSSHREARFLEQFFGPGTRLTVL.

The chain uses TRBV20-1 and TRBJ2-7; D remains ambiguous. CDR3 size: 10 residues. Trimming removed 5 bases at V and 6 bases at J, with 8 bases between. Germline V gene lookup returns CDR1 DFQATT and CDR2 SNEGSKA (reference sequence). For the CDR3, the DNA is TGCAGTGCTGCCCTTAGCGAGCAGTACTTC. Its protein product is CSAALSEQYF.

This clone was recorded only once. The CDR3 sequence is CAWIRGPYGYTF. In nucleotides, the CDR3 is TGTGCCTGGATCAGGGGACCCTATGGCTACACCTTC. The chain recombines TRBV30 with TRBJ1-2; TRBD1 might be the D (6 bases). V lost 4 bases, J lost 4 bases, and 10 bases lay in between. The CDR3 loop spans 12 amino acids. Germline V lookup: CDR1 GTSNPN, CDR2 SVGIG (reference sequence).

The chain's CDR3 is CASRWTGGDEKLFF. For the CDR3, the DNA is TGTGCCAGCAGGTGGACAGGGGGGGATGAAAAACTGTTTTTT. The J gene is TRBJ1-4, the V gene TRBV7-2; 10 nucleotides match TRBD1. Germline V gives CDR1 SGHTA, CDR2 FQGNSA. This CDR3 is built from 14 residues. V was clipped by 6 bases and J by 6 bases; unmatched bases: 4.

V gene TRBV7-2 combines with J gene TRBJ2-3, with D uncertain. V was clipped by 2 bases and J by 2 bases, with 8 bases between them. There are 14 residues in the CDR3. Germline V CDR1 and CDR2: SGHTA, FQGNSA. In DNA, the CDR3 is TGTGCCAGCAGCTTAAGTTACATCACAGATACGCAGTATTTT. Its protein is CASSLSYITDTQYF.

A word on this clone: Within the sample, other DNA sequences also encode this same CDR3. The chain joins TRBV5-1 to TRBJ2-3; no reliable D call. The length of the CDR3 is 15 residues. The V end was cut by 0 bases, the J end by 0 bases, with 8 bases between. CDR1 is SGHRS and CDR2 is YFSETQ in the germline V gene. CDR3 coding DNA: TGCGCCAGCAGCTTGGAAGGCGGTAGCACAGATACGCAGTATTTT. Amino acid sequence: CASSLEGGSTDTQYF.

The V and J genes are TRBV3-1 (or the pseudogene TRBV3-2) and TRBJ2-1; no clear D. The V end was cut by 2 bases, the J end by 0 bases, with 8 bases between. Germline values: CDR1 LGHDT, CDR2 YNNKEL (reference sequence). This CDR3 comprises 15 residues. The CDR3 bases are TGTGCCAGCAGCCAACCAGCGAACTCCTACAATGAGCAGTTCTTC. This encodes CASSQPANSYNEQFF.

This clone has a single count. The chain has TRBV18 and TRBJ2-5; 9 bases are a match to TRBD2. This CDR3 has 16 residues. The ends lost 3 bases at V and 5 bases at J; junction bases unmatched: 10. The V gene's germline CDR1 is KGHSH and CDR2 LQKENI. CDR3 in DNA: TGTGCCAGCTCACCCGGGGCGGGAGGGCCGGCGGAGACCCAGTACTTC. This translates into CASSPGAGGPAETQYF.

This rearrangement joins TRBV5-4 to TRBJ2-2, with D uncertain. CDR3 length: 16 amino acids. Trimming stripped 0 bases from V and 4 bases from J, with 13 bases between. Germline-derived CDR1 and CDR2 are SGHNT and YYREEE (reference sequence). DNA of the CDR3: TGTGCCAGCAGCTTGGGGATCCTCCCGGGCACCGGGGAGCTGTTTTTT. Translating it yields CASSLGILPGTGELFF.

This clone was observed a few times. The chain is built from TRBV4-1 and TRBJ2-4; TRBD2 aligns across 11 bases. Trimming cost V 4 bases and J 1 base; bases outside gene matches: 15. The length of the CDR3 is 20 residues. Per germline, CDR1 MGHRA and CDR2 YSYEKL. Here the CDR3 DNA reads TGCGCCAGCAGCCTAAATGGGGGACTAGCGGTCCACATGGCCAAAAACATTCAGTACTTC. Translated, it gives CASSLNGGLAVHMAKNIQYF.

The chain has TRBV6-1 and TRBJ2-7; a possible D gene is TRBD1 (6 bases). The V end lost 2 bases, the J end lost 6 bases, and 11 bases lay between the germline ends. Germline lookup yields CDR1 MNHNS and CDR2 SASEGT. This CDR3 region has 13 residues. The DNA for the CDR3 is TGTGCCAGCAGTGAACTCAGGGGTAGCGAGCAGTACTTC. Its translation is CASSELRGSEQYF.

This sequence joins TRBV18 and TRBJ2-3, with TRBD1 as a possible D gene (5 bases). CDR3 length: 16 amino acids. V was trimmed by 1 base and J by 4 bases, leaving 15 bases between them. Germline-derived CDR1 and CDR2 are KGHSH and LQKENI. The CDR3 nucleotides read TGTGCCAGCTCACCACAGAGGCAGGGTACCGCAGATACGCAGTATTTT. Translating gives CASSPQRQGTADTQYF.

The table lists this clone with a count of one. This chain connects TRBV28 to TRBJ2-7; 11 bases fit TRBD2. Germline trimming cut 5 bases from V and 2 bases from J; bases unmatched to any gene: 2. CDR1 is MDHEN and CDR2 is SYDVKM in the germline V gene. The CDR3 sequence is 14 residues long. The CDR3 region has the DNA TGTGCCAGCAGTCCGGGACTAGCGGCCTACGAGCAGTACTTC. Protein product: CASSPGLAAYEQYF.

The CDR3 region is CASTQRGSSYNEQFF. CDR3 nucleotides: TGTGCCTCAACCCAGCGCGGGAGCTCCTACAATGAGCAGTTCTTC. The chain joins TRBV10-3 to TRBJ2-1; 7 bases match TRBD2. Trimming cost V 11 bases and J 0 bases; bases outside gene matches: 10. The length of the CDR3 is 15 residues. Germline V gives CDR1 ENHRY, CDR2 SYGVKD.

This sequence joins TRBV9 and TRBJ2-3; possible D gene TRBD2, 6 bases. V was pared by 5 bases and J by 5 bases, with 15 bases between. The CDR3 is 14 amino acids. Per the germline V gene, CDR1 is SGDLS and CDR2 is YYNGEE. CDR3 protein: CASSAGRWVDTQYF. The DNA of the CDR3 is TGTGCCAGCAGTGCGGGGCGCTGGGTAGATACGCAGTATTTT.

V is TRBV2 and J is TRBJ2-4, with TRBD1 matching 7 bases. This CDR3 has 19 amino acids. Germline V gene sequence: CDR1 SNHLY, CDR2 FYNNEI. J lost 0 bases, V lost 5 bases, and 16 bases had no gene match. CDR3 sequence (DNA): TGTGCCAGCAGTATATTAAAGGGGACAGCCTTTTTAGCCAAAAACATTCAGTACTTC. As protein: CASSILKGTAFLAKNIQYF.

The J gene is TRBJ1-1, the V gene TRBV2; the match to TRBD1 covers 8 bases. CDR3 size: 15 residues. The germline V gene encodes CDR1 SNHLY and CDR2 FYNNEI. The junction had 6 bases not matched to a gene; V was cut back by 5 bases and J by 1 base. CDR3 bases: TGTGCCAGCAGTCAAGGACAGGGATGGAACACTGAAGCTTTCTTT. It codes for CASSQGQGWNTEAFF.

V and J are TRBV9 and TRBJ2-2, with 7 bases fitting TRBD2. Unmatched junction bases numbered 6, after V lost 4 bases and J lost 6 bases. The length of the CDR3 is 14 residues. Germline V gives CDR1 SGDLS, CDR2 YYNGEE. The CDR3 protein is CASSPRTSSGELFF. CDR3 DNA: TGTGCCAGCAGCCCCCGGACTAGTTCCGGGGAGCTGTTTTTT.

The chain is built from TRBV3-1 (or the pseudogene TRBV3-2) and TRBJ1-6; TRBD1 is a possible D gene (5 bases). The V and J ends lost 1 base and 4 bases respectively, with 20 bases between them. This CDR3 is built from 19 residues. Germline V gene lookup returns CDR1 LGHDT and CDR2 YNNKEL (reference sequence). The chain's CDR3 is CASSQATAGRGVYNSPLHF. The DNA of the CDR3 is TGTGCCAGCAGCCAAGCAACGGCAGGGCGGGGGGTATATAATTCACCCCTCCACTTT.

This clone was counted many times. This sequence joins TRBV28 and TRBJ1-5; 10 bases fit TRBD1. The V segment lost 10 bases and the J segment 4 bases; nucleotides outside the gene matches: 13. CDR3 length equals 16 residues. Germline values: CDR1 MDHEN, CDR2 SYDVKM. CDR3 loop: CATEPPGTGDNQPQHF. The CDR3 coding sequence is TGTGCCACCGAACCCCCCGGGACAGGGGATAATCAGCCCCAGCATTTT.

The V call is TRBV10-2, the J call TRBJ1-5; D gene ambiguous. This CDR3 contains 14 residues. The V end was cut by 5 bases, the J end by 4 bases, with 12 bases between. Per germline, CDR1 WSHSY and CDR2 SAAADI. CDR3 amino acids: CASSPAGGNQPQHF. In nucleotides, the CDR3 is TGCGCCAGCAGTCCCGCCGGAGGGAATCAGCCCCAGCATTTT.